This entry lists 31 T cell receptor beta chains sequenced from one sample in a study of neurological immune-mediated disorders. Each CDR3 protein gets one entry after TCRdb re-called the 5' RACE reads with MiXCR. The data show fewer than 20,000 distinct CDR3 sequences, with 27% seen just once and roughly a third held by the top ten. The sequenced material came from PBMCs. These TCRs come from a man aged 50-59 years with HTLV-1-associated myelopathy (HAM/TSP).

The chain recombines TRBV10-3 with TRBJ2-3; D call uncertain. This CDR3 is built from 12 residues. Trimming removed 0 bases from V and 6 bases from J, with 4 bases in between. CDR1 ENHRY and CDR2 SYGVKD come from the germline V gene. The chain's CDR3 is CAISESVDTQYF. The CDR3 DNA reads as TGTGCCATCAGTGAGTCGGTGGATACGCAGTATTTT.

At least ten counts were recorded for this clonotype. The gene calls are TRBV29-1 and TRBJ2-7, with TRBD2 matching 7 bases. The V segment lost 7 bases and the J segment 3 bases; nucleotides outside the gene matches: 9. The CDR3 has 13 residues. The germline V gene has CDR1 SQVTM and CDR2 ANQGSEA. This CDR3 reads CSGGSGEGYEQYF. The CDR3 DNA is TGCAGCGGGGGGAGCGGGGAGGGCTACGAGCAGTACTTC.

This clonotype was seen ten or more times. V is TRBV18 and J is TRBJ1-2; the match to TRBD1 covers 7 bases. The CDR3 is made up of 16 amino acids. Germline V gene sequence: CDR1 KGHSH, CDR2 LQKENI. Germline trimming cut 5 bases from V and 2 bases from J; bases unmatched to any gene: 11. The CDR3 loop is CASSGTAMVRNYGYTF. CDR3 DNA: TGTGCCAGCTCAGGGACAGCCATGGTGCGGAACTATGGCTACACCTTC.

V usage is TRBV5-6 and J usage is TRBJ1-2, with D tentatively TRBD1 (5 bases). This CDR3 region has 14 residues. Germline V gene data show CDR1 as SGHDT and CDR2 as YYEEEE. V lost 3 bases and J 10 bases, leaving 19 bases between the germline ends. The CDR3 is CASSSTGTGLDYTF. CDR3 nucleotide sequence: TGTGCCAGCAGCTCTACCGGGACTGGCTTGGACTACACCTTC.

The chain uses TRBV7-9 and TRBJ2-5; D may match TRBD1 or TRBD2 (5 bases each). Germline V gene lookup returns CDR1 SEHNR and CDR2 FQNEAQ (reference sequence). Trimming left V 5 bases short and J 1 base short, with 11 bases between. The CDR3 is made up of 14 amino acids. The CDR3 bases are TGTGCCAGCAGCATGGGACCCCTCCAAGAGACCCAGTACTTC. It is translated as CASSMGPLQETQYF.

This chain links TRBV11-3 with TRBJ2-3; no clear D. The CDR3 totals 13 residues. The germline V gene has CDR1 SGHNT and CDR2 YENEEA. V lost 5 bases and J 7 bases, leaving 13 bases between the germline ends. The DNA for the CDR3 is TGTGCCAGCAGCCCCGCGGCCCCATATACGCAGTATTTT. Amino acid sequence: CASSPAAPYTQYF.

This rearrangement joins TRBV20-1 to TRBJ2-5; a weak D match, TRBD1 (5 bases). This CDR3 has 16 residues. Germline V gives CDR1 DFQATT, CDR2 SNEGSKA (reference sequence). The ends were cut back, 0 bases at V and 1 base at J, with 15 bases in the middle. CDR3 protein: CSARDQLKGAQETQYF. CDR3 bases: TGCAGTGCTAGAGATCAGCTAAAAGGGGCCCAAGAGACCCAGTACTTC.

The chain recombines TRBV5-6 with TRBJ1-5; D possibly corresponds to TRBD1 (5 bases). CDR3 length equals 14 residues. CDR1 SGHDT and CDR2 YYEEEE come from the germline V gene. V shed 4 bases and J shed 5 bases, with 13 bases lying between them. In DNA, the CDR3 is TGTGCCAGCAGCCGTAAGGGACTGTATCAGCCCCAGCATTTT. It yields the protein CASSRKGLYQPQHF.

The chain links TRBV18 to TRBJ2-1; 14 bases agree with TRBD2. The trim removed 6 bases at V and 10 bases at J, leaving 8 bases unmatched. The CDR3 covers 15 residues. Germline V gene lookup returns CDR1 KGHSH and CDR2 LQKENI. The CDR3 nucleotides are TGTGCCAGCTCCCCGGGACTAGCGGGAGAGAGCGAGCAGTTCTTC. Translated, it gives CASSPGLAGESEQFF.

This clonotype was seen a few times. The chain uses TRBV20-1 and TRBJ1-3; no definite D call. The CDR3 sequence is 13 residues long. The V and J ends lost 2 bases and 3 bases respectively, with 8 bases between them. Germline assignment: CDR1 DFQATT and CDR2 SNEGSKA (reference sequence). The CDR3 DNA follows: TGCAGTGCTAGAAGTCAGAGTGGAAACACCATATATTTT. Protein: CSARSQSGNTIYF.

By share of the sample, this clonotype is medium-sized. The chain uses TRBV2 and TRBJ2-4; D may be TRBD1 or TRBD2 (5 bases each). CDR3 length equals 11 residues. Trimming took 9 bases from V and 7 from J, leaving 10 bases between them. Germline V lookup: CDR1 SNHLY, CDR2 FYNNEI. CDR3 loop: CASWGSNIQYF. The CDR3 DNA is TGTGCCAGTTGGGGGTCGAACATTCAGTACTTC.

The rearrangement joins TRBV12-3 or TRBV12-4 to TRBJ1-5; no reliable D call. Trimming removed 3 bases from V and 9 bases from J, with 12 bases in between. The CDR3 runs to 13 residues. CDR3 region: CASSFDRIRPQHF. The CDR3 DNA sequence: TGTGCCAGCAGTTTTGATCGAATTAGGCCCCAGCATTTT.

The V and J genes are TRBV27 and TRBJ1-1; D gene unclear. V gave up 7 bases and J gave up 0 bases, with 9 bases separating them. Germline V gene lookup returns CDR1 MNHEY and CDR2 SMNVEV (reference sequence). The CDR3 runs to 13 residues. CDR3: CASTSYMNTEAFF. The CDR3 DNA is TGTGCCAGCACAAGTTATATGAACACTGAAGCTTTCTTT.

The V gene is TRBV29-1, the J gene TRBJ2-3; a possible D gene is TRBD1 (6 bases). Germline values: CDR1 SQVTM, CDR2 ANQGSEA. With 5 bases removed from V and 3 bases from J, the gap between germline ends came to 9 bases. This CDR3 comprises 12 residues. CDR3 loop: CSVRTGTDTQYF. DNA for the CDR3: TGCAGCGTTCGAACAGGGACAGATACGCAGTATTTT.

The count of this clonotype is one. V gene TRBV6-5 combines with J gene TRBJ2-4; TRBD2 agrees at 11 bases. CDR1 and CDR2 (germline): MNHEY, SVGAGI. The CDR3 totals 18 residues. The trim removed 2 bases at V and 0 bases at J, leaving 6 bases unmatched. The CDR3 sequence: CASSYGTSGKLAKNIQYF. The CDR3 DNA is TGTGCCAGCAGTTACGGGACTAGCGGTAAACTAGCCAAAAACATTCAGTACTTC.

This clonotype was counted only a few times. The chain combines TRBV11-1 with TRBJ2-1; D call uncertain. This CDR3 is built from 16 residues. The V end was cut by 0 bases, the J end by 1 base, with 10 bases between. CDR1 is SGHAT, CDR2 FQDESV, per germline (reference sequence). CDR3 coding DNA: TGTGCCAGCAGCTTAGCAGAGGCCGGGTCCTACAATGAGCAGTTCTTC. It encodes CASSLAEAGSYNEQFF.

The chain has TRBV6-5 and TRBJ2-3, with 10 bases fitting TRBD2. There are 18 residues in the CDR3. Unmatched junction bases numbered 11, after V lost 5 bases and J lost 0 bases. CDR1 is MNHEY, CDR2 SVGAGI, per germline. The CDR3 bases are TGTGCCAGCAGTAAGGTGGCTAGCGGGAGCCGAAGCACAGATACGCAGTATTTT. Protein sequence: CASSKVASGSRSTDTQYF.

Comment on this clonotype: A much larger clonotype is one base distant, so this may be a read error. In this CDR3 the conserved last residue, phenylalanine or tryptophan, is missing, so a read error is likely. This sequence joins TRBV20-1 and TRBJ2-7, with TRBD1 as a possible D gene (5 bases). V lost 3 bases, J lost 4 bases, and 7 bases lay in between. CDR3 length: 11 residues. Germline values: CDR1 DFQATT, CDR2 SNEGSKA (reference sequence). As DNA, the CDR3 is TGCAGTGCTAGGGACACTTACGAGCAGTACTTA. Translating gives CSARDTYEQYL.

This sequence joins TRBV20-1 and TRBJ2-3; unclear D gene. Germline V gene data show CDR1 as DFQATT and CDR2 as SNEGSKA (reference sequence). This CDR3 has 11 amino acids. V was clipped by 1 base and J by 5 bases, with 4 bases between them. In DNA form, the CDR3 reads TGCAGTGCTAGAGTCGGAGATACGCAGTATTTT. Its protein product is CSARVGDTQYF.

V is TRBV6-2 or TRBV6-3 and J is TRBJ2-1, with 12 bases fitting TRBD2. Losses at the gene ends were 7 bases for V and 6 bases for J; bases not matched to a gene: 10. This CDR3 is built from 16 residues. Germline V CDR1 and CDR2: MNHEY, SVGEGT. The CDR3 DNA reads as TGTGCCAGCATTAACCCGACTAGCGGGGGTGGCAATGAGCAGTTCTTC. This sequence encodes CASINPTSGGGNEQFF.

The chain has TRBV5-1 and TRBJ2-3; weak D call: TRBD1 (6 bases). Trimming left V 4 bases short and J 1 base short, with 13 bases between. The germline CDR1 and CDR2 sequences are SGHRS and YFSETQ. This CDR3 contains 15 residues. In nucleotides, the CDR3 is TGCGCCAGCAGCCCAATGGACAGACGCACAGATACGCAGTATTTT. Translated: CASSPMDRRTDTQYF. The whole variable domain, remainder taken from reference TRBV5-1 and TRBJ2-3, is KAGVTQTPRYLIKTRGQQVTLSCSPISGHRSVSWYQQTPGQGLQFLFEYFSETQRNKGNFPGRFSGRQFSNSRSEMNVSTLELGDSALYLCASSPMDRRTDTQYFGPGTRLTVL.

V is TRBV12-3 or TRBV12-4 and J is TRBJ2-7; 7 positions agree with TRBD2. CDR3 length: 16 residues. The V and J ends lost 5 bases and 4 bases, in that order; junction bases with no gene match: 14. In DNA, the CDR3 is TGTGCCAGCAGTACTCTCTGGGGCGGGGGAGCGTACGAGCAGTACTTC. Amino acid sequence: CASSTLWGGGAYEQYF.

The chain is built from TRBV20-1 and TRBJ1-1; 9 positions agree with TRBD1. The CDR3 spans 14 residues. V was pared by 6 bases and J by 1 base, with 6 bases of the junction left unmatched. Germline CDR1 and CDR2: DFQATT and SNEGSKA (reference sequence). The CDR3, as DNA: TGCAGTGCCATCCCGGGACAGGGGAACACTGAAGCTTTCTTT. This sequence encodes CSAIPGQGNTEAFF.

This clonotype was counted at least ten times. One end of the junction is discordant with germline, which a read error may explain. This chain's CDR3 is CSARGRALGYGYTF. The CDR3, as DNA: TGCAGTGCAAGAGGGCGGGCACTGGGCTATGGCTACACCTTC. The chain links TRBV20-1 to TRBJ1-2; D unclear. Germline-derived CDR1 and CDR2 are DFQATT and SNEGSKA (reference sequence). The CDR3 runs to 14 residues.

This clonotype occurred many times. The junction and the germline gene differ at one end; a read error may be behind it. V and J are TRBV7-7 and TRBJ2-2; 11 nucleotides align to TRBD1. Germline values: CDR1 SSHAT, CDR2 FNYEAQ (reference sequence). CDR3 length: 16 amino acids. For the CDR3, the DNA is TGTGCTAGCAGCTCCCGGACAGGGGGCTTCACCGGGGAGCTGTTTTTT. Translated: CASSSRTGGFTGELFF.

As for this clonotype: The junction departs from the called germline gene at one end, perhaps through a read error. The chain joins TRBV7-7 to TRBJ2-5; D possibly corresponds to TRBD1 (6 bases). CDR1 is SSHAT, CDR2 FNYEAQ, per germline (reference sequence). This CDR3 has 15 residues. In DNA, the CDR3 is TGTGCTAGCAGCTTGCTAGGGGGACCCCAAGAGACCCAGTACTTC. Encoded protein: CASSLLGGPQETQYF.

This clonotype was seen a handful of times. The CDR3 nucleotides are TGTGCCAGCAGTTACGGACAGGTAAACTCCTACGAGCAGTACTTC. The encoded protein is CASSYGQVNSYEQYF. The rearrangement links TRBV6-2 or TRBV6-3 to TRBJ2-7, with TRBD1 identical over 7 bases. CDR3 length: 15 residues. The germline V gene has CDR1 MNHEY and CDR2 SVGEGT. Unmatched junction bases numbered 4, after V lost 2 bases and J lost 0 bases.

The CDR3 DNA sequence: TGTGCCAGCAGTTTTAACAGGGGTGTGACCGGGGAGCTGTTTTTT. It yields the protein CASSFNRGVTGELFF. The J gene is TRBJ2-2, the V gene TRBV12-3 or TRBV12-4, with TRBD1 matching 7 bases. J gave up 5 bases and V 3 bases, and 6 bases lay outside the gene matches. The CDR3 contains 15 residues.

Comment on this clonotype: Relative to the germline gene, one junction end is altered; a read error may explain this. The chain is built from TRBV20-1 and TRBJ2-5; 7 nucleotides match TRBD1. The CDR3 contains 13 residues. The germline V gene has CDR1 DFQATT and CDR2 SNEGSKA (reference sequence). The DNA of the CDR3 is TGCAGTGCCTCCGACAGGGACCAAGAGAACCAGTACTTC. Translation gives CSASDRDQENQYF.

This clonotype appeared a few times. The rearrangement links TRBV20-1 to TRBJ1-2, with a weak D call TRBD1 (6 bases). The CDR3 loop spans 14 amino acids. The germline V gene has CDR1 DFQATT and CDR2 SNEGSKA (reference sequence). Deletions cut 0 bases from V and 4 bases from J, with 12 bases between. This CDR3 reads CSARDWGAGYGYTF. For the CDR3, the DNA is TGCAGTGCTAGAGATTGGGGGGCCGGCTATGGCTACACCTTC.

This clonotype was seen repeatedly, ten times or more. V gene TRBV27 combines with J gene TRBJ2-4, with 7 positions matching TRBD1. Unmatched junction bases numbered 18, after V lost 5 bases and J lost 8 bases. Germline loops: CDR1 MNHEY, CDR2 SMNVEV (reference sequence). This CDR3 contains 17 residues. The CDR3 DNA sequence: TGTGCCAGCAGTCCCCGACAGGGTGTGAACATTCAGTACATTCAGTACTTC. This translates into CASSPRQGVNIQYIQYF.